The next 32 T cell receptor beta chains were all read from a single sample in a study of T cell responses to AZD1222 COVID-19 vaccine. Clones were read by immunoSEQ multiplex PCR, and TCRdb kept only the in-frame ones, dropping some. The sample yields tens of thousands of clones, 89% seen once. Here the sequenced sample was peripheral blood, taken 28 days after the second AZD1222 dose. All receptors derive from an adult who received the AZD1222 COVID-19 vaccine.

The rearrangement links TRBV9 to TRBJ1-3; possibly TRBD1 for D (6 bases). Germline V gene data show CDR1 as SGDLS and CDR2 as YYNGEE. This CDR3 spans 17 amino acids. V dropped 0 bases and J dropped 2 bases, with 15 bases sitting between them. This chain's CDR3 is CASSVDARGGAGNTIYF. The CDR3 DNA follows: TGTGCCAGCAGCGTAGACGCCAGGGGAGGAGCTGGAAACACCATATATTTT.

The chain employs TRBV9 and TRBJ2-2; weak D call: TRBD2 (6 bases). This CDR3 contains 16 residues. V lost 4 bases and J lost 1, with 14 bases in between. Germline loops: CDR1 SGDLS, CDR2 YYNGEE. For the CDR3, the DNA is TGTGCCAGCAGCCAACATAGCGGACTGAACACCGGGGAGCTGTTTTTT. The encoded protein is CASSQHSGLNTGELFF.

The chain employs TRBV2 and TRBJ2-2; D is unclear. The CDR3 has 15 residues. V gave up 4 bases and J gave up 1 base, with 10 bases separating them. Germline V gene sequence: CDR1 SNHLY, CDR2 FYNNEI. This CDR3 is CASSVWTLNTGELFF. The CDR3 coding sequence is TGTGCCAGCAGTGTATGGACGTTGAACACCGGGGAGCTGTTTTTT.

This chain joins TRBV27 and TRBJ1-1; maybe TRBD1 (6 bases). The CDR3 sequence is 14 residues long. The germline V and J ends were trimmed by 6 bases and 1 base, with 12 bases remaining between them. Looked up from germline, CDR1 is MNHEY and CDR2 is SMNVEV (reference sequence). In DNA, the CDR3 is TGTGCCAGCAGAGTTCAGGGGAGGAACACTGAAGCTTTCTTT. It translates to CASRVQGRNTEAFF.

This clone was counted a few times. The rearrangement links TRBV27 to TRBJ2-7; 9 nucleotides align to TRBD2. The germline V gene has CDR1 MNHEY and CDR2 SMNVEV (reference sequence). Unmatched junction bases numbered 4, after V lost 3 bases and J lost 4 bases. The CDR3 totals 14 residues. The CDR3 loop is CASSLLAGSYEQYF. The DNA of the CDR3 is TGTGCCAGCAGTTTGCTAGCGGGGTCTTACGAGCAGTACTTC.

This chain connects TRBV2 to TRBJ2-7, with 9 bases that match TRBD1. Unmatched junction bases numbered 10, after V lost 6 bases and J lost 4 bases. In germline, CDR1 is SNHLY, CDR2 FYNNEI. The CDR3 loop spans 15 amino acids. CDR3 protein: CASRRRQGGLYEQYV. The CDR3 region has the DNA TGTGCCAGCAGGAGGCGACAGGGGGGATTGTACGAGCAGTACGTC.

CDR3 in amino acids: CASSPSTDTQYF. CDR3 nucleotide sequence: TGTGCCAGCAGCCCTAGCACAGATACGCAGTATTTT. The rearrangement uses TRBV5-4 and TRBJ2-3; D unresolved. The V end was cut by 4 bases, the J end by 0 bases, with 3 bases between. CDR1 and CDR2 from the germline V gene are SGHNT and YYREEE (reference sequence). This CDR3 comprises 12 residues.

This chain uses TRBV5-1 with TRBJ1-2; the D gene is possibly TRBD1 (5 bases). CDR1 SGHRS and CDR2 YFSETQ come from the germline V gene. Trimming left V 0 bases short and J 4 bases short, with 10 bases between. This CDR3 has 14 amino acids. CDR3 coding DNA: TGCGCCAGCAGCTTGGACAGGCTTGTCTATGGCTACACCTTC. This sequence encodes CASSLDRLVYGYTF. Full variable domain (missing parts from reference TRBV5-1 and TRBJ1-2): KAGVTQTPRYLIKTRGQQVTLSCSPISGHRSVSWYQQTPGQGLQFLFEYFSETQRNKGNFPGRFSGRQFSNSRSEMNVSTLELGDSALYLCASSLDRLVYGYTFGSGTRLTVV.

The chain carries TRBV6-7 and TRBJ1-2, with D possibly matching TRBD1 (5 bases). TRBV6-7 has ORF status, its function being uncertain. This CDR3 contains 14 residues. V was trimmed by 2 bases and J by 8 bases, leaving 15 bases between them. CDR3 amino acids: CASSYGGKEGGYTF. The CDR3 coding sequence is TGTGCCAGCAGTTACGGGGGAAAAGAAGGCGGCTACACCTTC.

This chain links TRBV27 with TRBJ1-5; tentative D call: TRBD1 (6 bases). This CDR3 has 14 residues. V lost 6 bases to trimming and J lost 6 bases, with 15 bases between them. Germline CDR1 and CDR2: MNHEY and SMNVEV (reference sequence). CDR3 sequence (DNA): TGTGCCAGCAGACTGACGGGGGGGCGTCAGCCCCAGCATTTT. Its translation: CASRLTGGRQPQHF.

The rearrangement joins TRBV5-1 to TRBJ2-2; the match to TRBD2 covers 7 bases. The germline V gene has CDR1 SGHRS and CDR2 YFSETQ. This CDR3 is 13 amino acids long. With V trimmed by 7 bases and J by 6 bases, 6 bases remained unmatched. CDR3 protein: CASESGGSGELFF. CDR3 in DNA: TGCGCCAGCGAGTCGGGGGGATCCGGGGAGCTGTTTTTT.

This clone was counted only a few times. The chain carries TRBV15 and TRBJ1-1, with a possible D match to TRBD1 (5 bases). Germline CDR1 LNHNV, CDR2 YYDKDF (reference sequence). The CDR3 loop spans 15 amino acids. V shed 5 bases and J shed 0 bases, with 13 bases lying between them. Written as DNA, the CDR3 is TGTGCCACCAGCCCACACGGGGGGATGAACACTGAAGCTTTCTTT. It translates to CATSPHGGMNTEAFF.

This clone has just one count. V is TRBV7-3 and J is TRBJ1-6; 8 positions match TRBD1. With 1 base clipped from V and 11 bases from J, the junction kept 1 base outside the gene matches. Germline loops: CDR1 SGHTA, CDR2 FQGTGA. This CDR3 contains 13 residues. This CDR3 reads CASSLNRGTPLHF. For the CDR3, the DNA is TGTGCCAGCAGCTTAAACAGGGGGACACCCCTCCACTTT.

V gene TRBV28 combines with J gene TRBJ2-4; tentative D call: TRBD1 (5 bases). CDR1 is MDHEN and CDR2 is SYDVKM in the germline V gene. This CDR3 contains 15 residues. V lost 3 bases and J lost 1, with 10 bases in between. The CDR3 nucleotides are TGTGCCAGCAGTTTGGTAGGGGTGGCCAAAAACATTCAGTACTTC. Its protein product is CASSLVGVAKNIQYF.

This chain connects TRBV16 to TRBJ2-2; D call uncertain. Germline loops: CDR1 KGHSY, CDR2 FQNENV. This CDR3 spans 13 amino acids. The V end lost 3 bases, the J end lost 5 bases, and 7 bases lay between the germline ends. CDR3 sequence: CASSQRKTGELFF. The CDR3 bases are TGTGCCAGCAGCCAGAGAAAAACCGGGGAGCTGTTTTTT. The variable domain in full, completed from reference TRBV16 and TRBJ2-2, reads GEEVAQTPKHLVRGEGQKAKLYCAPIKGHSYVFWYQQVLKNEFKFLISFQNENVFDETGMPKERFSAKCLPNSPCSLEIQATKLEDSAVYFCASSQRKTGELFFGEGSRLTVL.

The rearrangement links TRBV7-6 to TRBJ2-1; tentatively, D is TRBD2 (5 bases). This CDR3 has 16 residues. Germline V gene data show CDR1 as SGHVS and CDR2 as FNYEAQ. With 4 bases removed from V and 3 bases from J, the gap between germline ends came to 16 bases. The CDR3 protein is CASSSAPSGVYNEQFF. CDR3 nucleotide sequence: TGTGCCAGCAGCTCCGCCCCCAGCGGAGTCTACAATGAGCAGTTCTTC.

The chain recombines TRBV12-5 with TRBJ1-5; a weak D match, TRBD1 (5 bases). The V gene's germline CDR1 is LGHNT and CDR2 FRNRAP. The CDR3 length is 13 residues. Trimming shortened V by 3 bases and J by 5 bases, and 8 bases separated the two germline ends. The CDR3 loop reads CASGFEGYQPQHF. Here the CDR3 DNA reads TGTGCTAGTGGTTTTGAGGGGTATCAGCCCCAGCATTTT.

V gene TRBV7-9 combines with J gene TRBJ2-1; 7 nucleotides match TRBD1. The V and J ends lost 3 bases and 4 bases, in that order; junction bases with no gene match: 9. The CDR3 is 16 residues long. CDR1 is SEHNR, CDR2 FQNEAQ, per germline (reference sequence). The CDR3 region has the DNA TGTGCCAGCAGCTTGTCTGACAGGGTTTTTTACAATGAGCAGTTCTTC. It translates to CASSLSDRVFYNEQFF.

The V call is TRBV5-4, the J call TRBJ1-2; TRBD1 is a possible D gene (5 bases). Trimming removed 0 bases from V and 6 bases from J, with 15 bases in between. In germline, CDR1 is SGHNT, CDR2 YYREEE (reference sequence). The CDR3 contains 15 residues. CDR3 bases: TGTGCCAGCAGCTTGGGGAGGGGCGGTTCACATGGCTACACCTTC. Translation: CASSLGRGGSHGYTF.

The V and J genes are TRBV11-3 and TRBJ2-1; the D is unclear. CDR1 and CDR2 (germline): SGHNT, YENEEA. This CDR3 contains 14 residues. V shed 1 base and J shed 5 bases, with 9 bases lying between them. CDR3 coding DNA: TGTGCCAGCAGCTTAGTGGGGATTCACAATGAGCAGTTCTTC. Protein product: CASSLVGIHNEQFF.

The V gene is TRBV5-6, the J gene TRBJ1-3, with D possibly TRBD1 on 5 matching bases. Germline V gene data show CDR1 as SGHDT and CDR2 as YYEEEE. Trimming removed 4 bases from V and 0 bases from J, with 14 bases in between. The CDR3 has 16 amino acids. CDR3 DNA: TGTGCCAGCAGCCCCCGTGCAGGGATCTCTGGAAACACCATATATTTT. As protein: CASSPRAGISGNTIYF.

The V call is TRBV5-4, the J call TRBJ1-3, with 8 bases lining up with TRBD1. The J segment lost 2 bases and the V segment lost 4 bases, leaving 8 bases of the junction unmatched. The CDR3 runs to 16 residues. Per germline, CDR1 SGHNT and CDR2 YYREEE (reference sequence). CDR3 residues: CASSPGQGRTGNTIYF. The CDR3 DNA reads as TGTGCCAGCAGCCCCGGACAGGGAAGGACTGGAAACACCATATATTTT.

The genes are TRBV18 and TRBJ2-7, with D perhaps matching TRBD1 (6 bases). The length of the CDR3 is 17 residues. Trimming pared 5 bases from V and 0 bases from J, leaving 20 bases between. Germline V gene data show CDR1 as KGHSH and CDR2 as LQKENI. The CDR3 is CASSGARPQGHSYEQYF. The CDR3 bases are TGTGCCAGCTCAGGGGCTCGTCCACAGGGACACTCCTACGAGCAGTACTTC.

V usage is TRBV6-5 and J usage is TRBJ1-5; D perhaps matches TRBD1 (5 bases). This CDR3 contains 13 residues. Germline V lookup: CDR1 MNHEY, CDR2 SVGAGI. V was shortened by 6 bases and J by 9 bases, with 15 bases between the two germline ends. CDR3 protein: CASSGDRGGPQHF. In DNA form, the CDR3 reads TGTGCCAGCAGCGGGGACCGCGGAGGGCCCCAGCATTTT.

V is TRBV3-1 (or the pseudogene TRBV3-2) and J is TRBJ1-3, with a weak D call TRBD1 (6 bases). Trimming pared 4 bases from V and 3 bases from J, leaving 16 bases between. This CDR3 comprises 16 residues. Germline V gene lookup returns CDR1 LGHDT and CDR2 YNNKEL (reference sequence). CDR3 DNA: TGTGCCAGCAGCCCCGCCTGGGCAGGGGTTGGAAACACCATATATTTT. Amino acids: CASSPAWAGVGNTIYF.

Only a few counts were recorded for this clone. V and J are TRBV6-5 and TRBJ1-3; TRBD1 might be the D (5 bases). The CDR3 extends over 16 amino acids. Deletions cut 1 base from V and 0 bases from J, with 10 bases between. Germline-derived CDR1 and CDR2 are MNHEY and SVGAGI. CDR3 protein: CASSYLQVDSGNTIYF. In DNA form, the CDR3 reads TGTGCCAGCAGTTACTTACAGGTCGACTCTGGAAACACCATATATTTT.

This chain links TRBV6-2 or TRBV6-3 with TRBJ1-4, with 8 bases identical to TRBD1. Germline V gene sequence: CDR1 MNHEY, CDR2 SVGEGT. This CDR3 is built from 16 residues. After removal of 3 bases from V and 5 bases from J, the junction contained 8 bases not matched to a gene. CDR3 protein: CASSYLWTGRNEKLFF. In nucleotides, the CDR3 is TGTGCCAGCAGTTATCTGTGGACAGGGCGGAATGAAAAACTGTTTTTT.

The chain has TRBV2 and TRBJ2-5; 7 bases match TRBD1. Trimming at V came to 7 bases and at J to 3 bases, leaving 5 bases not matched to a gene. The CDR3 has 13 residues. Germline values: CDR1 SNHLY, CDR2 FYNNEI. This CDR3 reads CASTLTGKETQYF. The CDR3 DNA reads TGTGCCAGCACCCTGACAGGGAAAGAGACCCAGTACTTC.

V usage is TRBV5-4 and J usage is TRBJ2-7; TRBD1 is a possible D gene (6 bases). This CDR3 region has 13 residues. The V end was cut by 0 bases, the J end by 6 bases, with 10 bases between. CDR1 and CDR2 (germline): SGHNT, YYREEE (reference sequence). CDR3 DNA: TGTGCCAGCAGCTTGGGGGGCAGGGGCGAGCAGTACTTC. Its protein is CASSLGGRGEQYF.

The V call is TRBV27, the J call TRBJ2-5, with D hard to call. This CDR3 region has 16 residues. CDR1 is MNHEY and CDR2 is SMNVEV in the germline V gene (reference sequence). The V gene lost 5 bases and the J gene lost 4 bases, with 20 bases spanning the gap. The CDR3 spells CASSPIKTQIVETQYF. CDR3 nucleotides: TGTGCCAGCAGTCCTATCAAAACACAGATTGTAGAGACCCAGTACTTC.

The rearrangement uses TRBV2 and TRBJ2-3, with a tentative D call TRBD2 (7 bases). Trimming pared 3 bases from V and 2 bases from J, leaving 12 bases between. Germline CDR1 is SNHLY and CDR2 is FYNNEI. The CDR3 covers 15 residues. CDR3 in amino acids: CASSEERGHTDTQYF. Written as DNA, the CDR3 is TGTGCCAGCAGTGAGGAGCGGGGACACACAGATACGCAGTATTTT.

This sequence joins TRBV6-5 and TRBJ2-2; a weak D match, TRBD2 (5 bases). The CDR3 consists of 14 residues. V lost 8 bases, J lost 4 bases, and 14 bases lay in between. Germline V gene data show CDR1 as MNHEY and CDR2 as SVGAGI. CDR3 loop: CASAPGGGTGELFF. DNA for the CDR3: TGTGCCAGCGCCCCCGGAGGTGGCACCGGGGAGCTGTTTTTT.